These 24 T cell receptor beta chains came from one sample sequenced in a study of blood T cell repertoires in COVID-19. Assay: immunoSEQ multiplex PCR; the TCRdb copy retains only in-frame clones and omits some. Of 180,000 or so clones detected, around nine tenths appear once; the ten largest clones hold 3% to 4.5%. The specimen sequenced was peripheral blood. Receptors originate from a man younger than 30 with active or convalescent COVID-19.

This chain connects TRBV5-4 to TRBJ2-1, with 12 bases identical to TRBD2. The CDR3 consists of 16 residues. V lost 4 bases and J lost 7; bases outside the gene matches: 9. Germline V gene data show CDR1 as SGHNT and CDR2 as YYREEE (reference sequence). CDR3 DNA: TGTGCCAGCAGCGCCCAGACTAGCGGGAGTAGGAATGAGCAGTTCTTC. Translation gives CASSAQTSGSRNEQFF.

The chain combines TRBV5-1 with TRBJ2-5; 8 bases agree with TRBD1. Germline assignment: CDR1 SGHRS and CDR2 YFSETQ. The CDR3 extends over 14 amino acids. V lost 2 bases and J lost 5; bases outside the gene matches: 5. In nucleotides, the CDR3 is TGCGCCAGCAGCTTAATGACAGGGGATGAGACCCAGTACTTC. Protein product: CASSLMTGDETQYF.

This rearrangement joins TRBV24-1 to TRBJ1-5, with 8 bases aligning to TRBD1. CDR1 is KGHDR, CDR2 SFDVKD, per germline. The ends lost 0 bases at V and 0 bases at J; junction bases unmatched: 9. The CDR3 extends over 19 amino acids. The CDR3 DNA reads as TGTGCCACCAGTGATTTGGGACAGGGAACGAATTATAGCAATCAGCCCCAGCATTTT. It translates to CATSDLGQGTNYSNQPQHF.

V and J are TRBV9 and TRBJ2-3; a weak D match, TRBD1 (5 bases). Germline V gene sequence: CDR1 SGDLS, CDR2 YYNGEE. Trimming removed 1 base from V and 0 bases from J, with 9 bases in between. The CDR3 runs 15 residues. DNA of the CDR3: TGTGCCAGCAGCGTAAGGGGAACCAGCACAGATACGCAGTATTTT. Translated, it gives CASSVRGTSTDTQYF.

J is TRBJ2-7 and V is TRBV5-6; 7 bases align to TRBD1. The germline CDR1 and CDR2 sequences are SGHDT and YYEEEE. The CDR3 is made up of 14 amino acids. V was pared by 4 bases and J by 0 bases, with 4 bases of the junction left unmatched. The CDR3 reads CASSGTESSYEQYF. CDR3 DNA sequence: TGTGCCAGCAGCGGGACAGAAAGCTCCTACGAGCAGTACTTC. Variable domain in full (rest from reference TRBV5-6 and TRBJ2-7): DAGVTQSPTHLIKTRGQQVTLRCSPKSGHDTVSWYQQALGQGPQFIFQYYEEEERQRGNFPDRFSGHQFPNYSSELNVNALLLGDSALYLCASSGTESSYEQYFGPGTRLTVT.

The J gene is TRBJ2-5, the V gene TRBV6-5, with D unresolved. Germline V lookup: CDR1 MNHEY, CDR2 SVGAGI. Trimming took 5 bases from V and 5 from J, leaving 6 bases between them. The CDR3 covers 11 residues. Here the CDR3 DNA reads TGTGCCAGCAGTCCCGGTGAGACCCAGTACTTC. Translated, it gives CASSPGETQYF.

This clone was seen once. J is TRBJ1-2 and V is TRBV15; TRBD1 agrees at 9 bases. Trimming removed 1 base from V and 7 bases from J; junction bases left unmatched: 4. This CDR3 comprises 14 residues. Germline CDR1 and CDR2: LNHNV and YYDKDF (reference sequence). CDR3 coding DNA: TGTGCCACCAGCAGAGGTACAGGGGGCTCTGGCTACACCTTC. Residues: CATSRGTGGSGYTF.

CDR3 DNA: TGTGCCAGCAACAGACAGTCCTTGAACACTGAAGCTTTCTTT. Encoded protein: CASNRQSLNTEAFF. The chain couples TRBV2 to TRBJ1-1, with D possibly being TRBD1 (5 bases). V lost 7 bases to trimming and J lost 0 bases, with 12 bases between them. Germline CDR1 is SNHLY and CDR2 is FYNNEI. This CDR3 is 14 amino acids long.

In DNA form, the CDR3 reads TGTGCCAGCAGCAAAGGGGGGACAGGGTTGGCGGATACGCAGTATTTT. It codes for CASSKGGTGLADTQYF. This chain uses TRBV21-1 with TRBJ2-3; the table's D call of TRBD1 was not tested on the DNA. TRBV21-1 is a recognized pseudogene. The CDR3 is made up of 16 amino acids.

The V gene is TRBV19, the J gene TRBJ2-2; tentatively, D is TRBD2 (6 bases). CDR1 LNHDA and CDR2 SQIVND come from the germline V gene (reference sequence). This CDR3 spans 15 amino acids. Between the trimmed V and J ends, which lost 2 bases and 5 bases, there was a span of 12 bases. CDR3 protein: CASSIRAGRTGELFF. CDR3 DNA sequence: TGTGCCAGTAGTATACGGGCGGGACGTACCGGGGAGCTGTTTTTT.

The chain employs TRBV12-5 and TRBJ2-7, with D tentatively TRBD2 (6 bases). This CDR3 comprises 12 residues. V was trimmed by 5 bases and J by 5 bases, leaving 10 bases between them. Per the germline V gene, CDR1 is LGHNT and CDR2 is FRNRAP. CDR3 in amino acids: CASGTRLDEQYF. As DNA, the CDR3 is TGTGCTAGTGGTACTCGACTAGACGAGCAGTACTTC. Based on the CDR3 plus reference TRBV12-5 and TRBJ2-7, the full variable domain is DARVTQTPRHKVTEMGQEVTMRCQPILGHNTVFWYRQTMMQGLELLAYFRNRAPLDDSGMPKDRFSAEMPDATLATLKIQPSEPRDSAVYFCASGTRLDEQYFGPGTRLTVT.

The V call is TRBV4-1, the J call TRBJ1-2; tentatively, D is TRBD1 (6 bases). Germline V lookup: CDR1 MGHRA, CDR2 YSYEKL. This CDR3 region has 15 residues. V gave up 3 bases and J gave up 2 bases, with 13 bases separating them. DNA of the CDR3: TGCGCCAGCAGCCATGGAGGACAGACGAACTATGGCTACACCTTC. As protein: CASSHGGQTNYGYTF.

V and J are TRBV7-9 and TRBJ2-1; 10 bases match TRBD2. This CDR3 has 14 residues. The junction had 5 bases not matched to a gene; V was cut back by 5 bases and J by 7 bases. Germline CDR1 is SEHNR and CDR2 is FQNEAQ (reference sequence). The CDR3, as DNA: TGTGCCAGCAGCGCCGGACTAGCGGAGAATGAGCAGTTCTTC. Amino acids: CASSAGLAENEQFF.

The rearrangement uses TRBV5-6 and TRBJ1-1; unclear D gene. Germline lookup yields CDR1 SGHDT and CDR2 YYEEEE. V was clipped by 0 bases and J by 1 base, with 7 bases between them. The CDR3 runs 14 residues. For the CDR3, the DNA is TGTGCCAGCAGCTTGGCAGGTTGGAACACTGAAGCTTTCTTT. Translating gives CASSLAGWNTEAFF. The complete variable domain, with remaining parts taken from reference TRBV5-6 and TRBJ1-1, reads DAGVTQSPTHLIKTRGQQVTLRCSPKSGHDTVSWYQQALGQGPQFIFQYYEEEERQRGNFPDRFSGHQFPNYSSELNVNALLLGDSALYLCASSLAGWNTEAFFGQGTRLTVV.

This clone was counted only a few times. The J gene is TRBJ2-1, the V gene TRBV5-4, with TRBD2 matching over 9 bases. After removal of 7 bases from V and 2 bases from J, the junction contained 7 bases not matched to a gene. Germline-derived CDR1 and CDR2 are SGHNT and YYREEE (reference sequence). The CDR3 spans 15 residues. CDR3 in amino acids: CASGGERGAYNEQFF. The CDR3 DNA reads as TGTGCCAGCGGTGGAGAGCGGGGGGCCTACAATGAGCAGTTCTTC.

CDR3 amino acids: CARGPAGVNEKLFF. The CDR3 DNA follows: TGTGCCAGGGGGCCGGCAGGGGTTAATGAAAAACTGTTTTTT. V usage is TRBV30 and J usage is TRBJ1-4; 7 bases fit TRBD1. The germline V gene has CDR1 GTSNPN and CDR2 SVGIG (reference sequence). This CDR3 contains 14 residues. Trimming removed 8 bases from V and 4 bases from J; junction bases left unmatched: 10.

This chain connects TRBV11-2 to TRBJ2-5, with 7 bases that match TRBD1. V trimming: 5 bases; J trimming: 4 bases; junction bases outside the gene matches: 7. The CDR3 runs 14 residues. The V gene's germline CDR1 is SGHAT and CDR2 FQNNGV. CDR3: CASSPSAGGETQYF. The CDR3 DNA reads as TGTGCCAGCAGCCCAAGTGCAGGGGGAGAGACCCAGTACTTC.

V and J are TRBV20-1 and TRBJ2-3, with D unresolved. Per germline, CDR1 DFQATT and CDR2 SNEGSKA (reference sequence). The length of the CDR3 is 11 residues. The V and J ends lost 3 bases and 4 bases respectively, with 5 bases between them. CDR3 sequence reads: CSASGADTQYF. The CDR3 nucleotides read TGCAGTGCTAGTGGCGCAGATACGCAGTATTTT.

The chain employs TRBV1 and TRBJ2-7; whether TRBD2, the table's D call, matches the DNA was not checked. TRBV1 is a known pseudogene. This CDR3 contains 17 residues. The CDR3 is CTSSLDLGGAGNYEQYF. Here the CDR3 DNA reads TGCACCAGCAGCCTAGACCTCGGGGGGGCTGGGAACTACGAGCAGTACTTC.

This clone is a singleton in its sample. The chain combines TRBV6-2 or TRBV6-3 with TRBJ2-1; 7 positions match TRBD2. The CDR3 has 16 residues. Germline loops: CDR1 MNHEY, CDR2 SVGEGT. V lost 3 bases and J lost 11; bases outside the gene matches: 16. The CDR3 DNA sequence: TGTGCCAGCAGTTATCTCCCCTCAAGTGCGGGAGAAAAGCAGTTCTTC. Encoded protein: CASSYLPSSAGEKQFF.

This chain joins TRBV6-5 and TRBJ1-2; the D gene is possibly TRBD1 (6 bases). V lost 7 bases and J lost 1, with 13 bases in between. This CDR3 comprises 14 residues. Germline-derived CDR1 and CDR2 are MNHEY and SVGAGI. In DNA, the CDR3 is TGTGCCAGCACCGGGTGGACAGATAACTATGGCTACACCTTC. Amino acids: CASTGWTDNYGYTF.

The chain employs TRBV7-9 and TRBJ1-3, with TRBD1 matching 7 bases. Trimming removed 0 bases from V and 3 bases from J; junction bases left unmatched: 8. The CDR3 length is 17 residues. CDR1 is SEHNR and CDR2 is FQNEAQ in the germline V gene (reference sequence). CDR3 protein: CASSLAIGGGNGNTIYF. The CDR3 DNA sequence: TGTGCCAGCAGCTTAGCGATAGGGGGCGGCAATGGAAACACCATATATTTT. The full variable domain, its missing parts supplied by reference TRBV7-9 and TRBJ1-3, is DTGVSQNPRHKITKRGQNVTFRCDPISEHNRLYWYRQTLGQGPEFLTYFQNEAQLEKSRLLSDRFSAERPKGSFSTLEIQRTEQGDSAMYLCASSLAIGGGNGNTIYFGEGSWLTVV.

This clone was found a few times. The chain joins TRBV30 to TRBJ1-5; D is unclear. V dropped 0 bases and J dropped 11 bases, with 14 bases sitting between them. The germline gives CDR1 GTSNPN, CDR2 SVGIG (reference sequence). The CDR3 runs 13 residues. The CDR3 sequence is CAWSVRSDLSQHF. Written as DNA, the CDR3 is TGTGCCTGGAGTGTACGGAGCGATTTGTCCCAGCATTTT.

The chain couples TRBV19 to TRBJ1-1; TRBD1 matches 7 bases. The CDR3 has 16 amino acids. The ends lost 7 bases at V and 2 bases at J; junction bases unmatched: 13. Germline-derived CDR1 and CDR2 are LNHDA and SQIVND (reference sequence). The CDR3 loop is CASIPDSGTANTEAFF. CDR3 DNA sequence: TGTGCCAGTATCCCAGATTCCGGGACAGCCAACACTGAAGCTTTCTTT.